Below are 18 T cell receptor beta chains sequenced from a single sample in a study of blood T cell repertoires in COVID-19. The method was immunoSEQ multiplex PCR; TCRdb's version includes in-frame clones alone and lacks a portion of them. In the table there are roughly 55,000 clones, roughly three quarters of which are singletons. The sample taken for sequencing was peripheral blood. The receptor set was obtained from a man in his sixties with acute or convalescent COVID-19.

This clone was seen just once. The rearrangement links TRBV24-1 to TRBJ2-5; the D gene is possibly TRBD1 (5 bases). Trimming took off 1 base at V and 5 bases at J, with 13 bases between the two ends. The CDR3 loop spans 15 amino acids. CDR1 KGHDR and CDR2 SFDVKD come from the germline V gene. The CDR3 protein is CATSDFMAGKETQYF. CDR3 sequence (DNA): TGTGCCACCAGTGATTTTATGGCAGGGAAGGAGACCCAGTACTTC.

This rearrangement joins TRBV7-9 to TRBJ1-2, with D unresolved. The germline CDR1 and CDR2 sequences are SEHNR and FQNEAQ (reference sequence). With 6 bases removed from V and 7 bases from J, the gap between germline ends came to 15 bases. CDR3 length: 13 residues. The CDR3 protein is CASSSPSGTGYTF. CDR3 sequence (DNA): TGTGCCAGCAGTTCCCCATCGGGAACTGGCTACACCTTC.

This chain uses TRBV7-9 with TRBJ2-1, with D perhaps TRBD2 (5 bases). Per the germline V gene, CDR1 is SEHNR and CDR2 is FQNEAQ (reference sequence). CDR3 length: 15 amino acids. The germline V and J ends were trimmed by 0 bases and 8 bases, with 14 bases remaining between them. This CDR3 is CASSLAEGRRYEQFF. DNA of the CDR3: TGTGCCAGCAGCTTAGCCGAGGGCAGGCGGTATGAGCAGTTCTTC.

The chain carries TRBV6-5 and TRBJ1-5, with unresolved D. V was shortened by 4 bases and J by 6 bases, with 13 bases between the two germline ends. Germline values: CDR1 MNHEY, CDR2 SVGAGI. This CDR3 comprises 14 residues. The CDR3 region is CASSWRAAGQPQHF. The DNA of the CDR3 is TGTGCCAGCAGTTGGAGGGCCGCCGGTCAGCCCCAGCATTTT.

This clone was found once. V is TRBV6-1 and J is TRBJ2-5; 12 nucleotides agree with TRBD2. Germline V gene sequence: CDR1 MNHNS, CDR2 SASEGT. V trimming: 2 bases; J trimming: 4 bases; junction bases outside the gene matches: 2. The CDR3 runs to 15 residues. The CDR3 loop is CASSELAGGPETQYF. The CDR3 coding sequence is TGTGCCAGCAGTGAACTAGCGGGGGGGCCAGAGACCCAGTACTTC.

The rearrangement uses TRBV6-5 and TRBJ2-1; a weak D match, TRBD2 (6 bases). This CDR3 contains 11 residues. Germline V lookup: CDR1 MNHEY, CDR2 SVGAGI. V was cut by 6 bases and J by 15 bases, with 15 bases left in between. The DNA of the CDR3 is TGTGCCAGCAGCCGGGAGCCGCATACGTTCTTC. Its protein is CASSREPHTFF.

The CDR3 loop reads CASQGRGGYTF. CDR3 bases: TGTGCCAGCCAAGGGCGGGGAGGCTACACCTTC. V is TRBV27 and J is TRBJ1-2; D remains unclear. Trimming shortened V by 8 bases and J by 8 bases, and 12 bases separated the two germline ends. CDR3 length: 11 residues. The V gene's germline CDR1 is MNHEY and CDR2 SMNVEV (reference sequence).

The chain combines TRBV28 with TRBJ2-2; TRBD1 matches 9 bases. The germline CDR1 and CDR2 sequences are MDHEN and SYDVKM. With V trimmed by 9 bases and J by 1 base, 3 bases remained unmatched. CDR3 length: 14 amino acids. In DNA, the CDR3 is TGTGCCAGTCTGGACAGGGGGAACACCGGGGAGCTGTTTTTT. It is translated as CASLDRGNTGELFF.

This chain connects TRBV30 to TRBJ2-5, with a weak D call TRBD2 (6 bases). V dropped 5 bases and J dropped 4 bases, with 14 bases sitting between them. The CDR3 is 13 residues long. Germline V gives CDR1 GTSNPN, CDR2 SVGIG (reference sequence). The CDR3 loop reads CAWARVGGETQYF. DNA for the CDR3: TGTGCCTGGGCCAGGGTGGGGGGAGAGACCCAGTACTTC.

CDR3 sequence reads: CASSITGTGRSQPQHF. The CDR3 DNA follows: TGTGCCAGTAGTATAACCGGGACAGGGAGGAGTCAGCCCCAGCATTTT. J is TRBJ1-5 and V is TRBV19; 9 nucleotides agree with TRBD1. Germline values: CDR1 LNHDA, CDR2 SQIVND (reference sequence). V shed 2 bases and J 6 bases; nucleotides not matched to a gene: 8. The CDR3 totals 16 residues.

The V and J genes are TRBV2 and TRBJ1-1; TRBD1 matches at 7 bases. CDR1 is SNHLY and CDR2 is FYNNEI in the germline V gene. The CDR3 is made up of 14 amino acids. V was clipped by 1 base and J by 1 base; unmatched bases: 0. DNA of the CDR3: TGTGCCAGCAGTGAAGACAGGGGGAACACTGAAGCTTTCTTT. Translating gives CASSEDRGNTEAFF.

This rearrangement joins TRBV20-1 to TRBJ2-3; a possible D gene is TRBD1 (5 bases). Trimming removed 3 bases from V and 6 bases from J, with 7 bases in between. CDR3 length: 11 amino acids. In germline, CDR1 is DFQATT, CDR2 SNEGSKA (reference sequence). CDR3 DNA: TGCAGTGCTAGCAAGGGGGATACGCAGTATTTT. Protein product: CSASKGDTQYF.

The J gene is TRBJ1-4, the V gene TRBV30; D unclear. Germline V lookup: CDR1 GTSNPN, CDR2 SVGIG (reference sequence). The ends were cut back, 1 base at V and 5 bases at J, with 8 bases in the middle. This CDR3 is built from 13 residues. Written as DNA, the CDR3 is TGTGCCTGGAGTGGAGGGCGCAATGAAAAACTGTTTTTT. Its protein is CAWSGGRNEKLFF.

V is TRBV28 and J is TRBJ1-5; tentatively, D is TRBD1 (6 bases). CDR3 length: 17 residues. Germline V gene data show CDR1 as MDHEN and CDR2 as SYDVKM. The V gene lost 3 bases and the J gene lost 0 bases, with 15 bases spanning the gap. CDR3 DNA sequence: TGTGCCAGCAGTTTCTGGGCAGGGGACAATAGCAATCAGCCCCAGCATTTT. Residues: CASSFWAGDNSNQPQHF.

The chain combines TRBV5-4 with TRBJ2-7, with D possibly being TRBD1 (6 bases). CDR3 size: 13 residues. Trimming left V 2 bases short and J 5 bases short, with 11 bases between. The germline gives CDR1 SGHNT, CDR2 YYREEE (reference sequence). For the CDR3, the DNA is TGTGCCAGCAGCTTACCACAGGGCAACGAGCAGTACTTC. Amino acids: CASSLPQGNEQYF.

The chain carries TRBV18 and TRBJ2-2; no firm D call. Trimming took off 3 bases at V and 0 bases at J, with 11 bases between the two ends. Germline V lookup: CDR1 KGHSH, CDR2 LQKENI. CDR3 length: 16 amino acids. In DNA form, the CDR3 reads TGTGCCAGCTCACCTACACGAATACCGAACACCGGGGAGCTGTTTTTT. It translates to CASSPTRIPNTGELFF.

The rearrangement joins TRBV18 to TRBJ1-1; 11 nucleotides agree with TRBD1. Trimming removed 6 bases from V and 5 bases from J; junction bases left unmatched: 2. The CDR3 is 13 amino acids. Germline-derived CDR1 and CDR2 are KGHSH and LQKENI. The CDR3 DNA is TGTGCCAGCTCGGGGACAGGGGGGACTGAAGCTTTCTTT. This gives the protein CASSGTGGTEAFF. The full variable domain, completed using reference TRBV18 and TRBJ1-1, is NAGVMQNPRHLVRRRGQEARLRCSPMKGHSHVYWYRQLPEEGLKFMVYLQKENIIDESGMPKERFSAEFPKEGPSILRIQQVVRGDSAAYFCASSGTGGTEAFFGQGTRLTVV.

V is TRBV24-1 and J is TRBJ1-2, with a weak D call TRBD1 (6 bases). V lost 5 bases and J lost 8, with 14 bases in between. The CDR3 extends over 13 amino acids. Germline values: CDR1 KGHDR, CDR2 SFDVKD. The CDR3 DNA sequence: TGTGCCACCAGTGCCCCCACAGGGTACGGCTACACCTTC. This translates into CATSAPTGYGYTF.